The rows below give T cell receptor beta chains drawn from one sample of a study of CD8+CD57+ T cells in acquired aplastic anemia. Via MiXCR, TCRdb re-called the reads, giving one row per CDR3 protein. The sample carries under 200,000 distinct CDR3 sequences, 47% recorded once. The sample taken for sequencing was sorted CD4+, CD8+, or CD8+CD57+ T cells (not recorded which) from PBMCs. The receptors were gathered from a human donor with aplastic anemia. CDR3s include the opening cysteine and the closing phenylalanine or tryptophan. A D gene is named only where the DNA matches it firmly. Only some rows state a clone size, as once, few, many or a class for expanded clones.

size	J	V	D	DNA	CDR3
.	TRBJ2-3	TRBV10-3	TRBD2	TGTGCCATCAGTGAGTCCGGGGGGGCAGATACGCAGTATTTT	CAISESGGADTQYF
many	TRBJ2-7	TRBV6-5	.	TGTGCCAGCAGTTACTTGGACAGCTTATACGAGCAGTACTTC	CASSYLDSLYEQYF
.	TRBJ2-7	TRBV3-1	.	TGTGCCAGCAGCCGTGACATCAGCGTCGGCGAGCAGTACTTC	CASSRDISVGEQYF
few	TRBJ2-3	TRBV30	TRBD2	TGTGCGCAGAACGGGGTAGCGGGAGCCCCAGATACGCAGTATTTT	CAQNGVAGAPDTQYF
many	TRBJ1-1	TRBV20-1	TRBD1	TGCAGTGCTCGACAGGGGGGCCCTGAAGCTTTCTTT	CSARQGGPEAFF
.	TRBJ2-7	TRBV29-1	.	TGCAGCGCTGAGACAGAGTCCGACGAGCAGTACTTC	CSAETESDEQYF
.	TRBJ2-6	TRBV9	TRBD2	TGTGCCAGCAGTCCCGGGGGGGCTGGGGCCAACGTCCTGACTTTC	CASSPGGAGANVLTF
few	TRBJ2-5	TRBV20-1	.	TGCAGTGCTAGAGCAGGAGGGTCGCAGGGGACCCAGTACTTC	CSARAGGSQGTQYF
.	TRBJ2-2	TRBV11-2	TRBD2	TGTGCCAGCAGCTTAGTTGGGACTAGCGGGATACTAAACACCGGGGAGCTGTTTTTT	CASSLVGTSGILNTGELFF
many	TRBJ2-7	TRBV15	.	TGTGCCACCAGCAGAGACAGGATTTACGAGCAGTACTTC	CATSRDRIYEQYF
once	TRBJ2-7	TRBV6-2/TRBV6-3	.	TGTGCCAGCACTTGGGGTAGCGAGCAGTACTTC	CASTWGSEQYF
few	TRBJ2-3	TRBV5-4	TRBD2	TGTGCCAGCAGCTCCCCAAGGGGAGGGAGGGGAGGCACAGATACGCAGTATTTT	CASSSPRGGRGGTDTQYF
many	TRBJ2-3	TRBV19	.	TGTGCCAGTAGTACTTCGACAGACCGTACGCAGTATTTT	CASSTSTDRTQYF
.	TRBJ2-7	TRBV9	.	TGTGCCAGCAGCGTAGAGGGTTTCGAGCAGTACTTC	CASSVEGFEQYF
medium-sized	TRBJ2-6	TRBV7-2	.	TGTGCTAGCAGCTTGGGAGGCTCTGGGGCCAACGTCCTGACTTTC	CASSLGGSGANVLTF
once	TRBJ2-7	TRBV29-1	.	TGCAGCGTTGGGTCCGACTACGAGCAGTACTTC	CSVGSDYEQYF
many	TRBJ2-3	TRBV12-3/TRBV12-4	.	TGTGCCAGCAGCCGACTAGGTGCAGATACGCAGTATTTT	CASSRLGADTQYF
.	TRBJ1-6	TRBV20-1	.	TGCAGTGCTCGACCGGGATCAGGGGATTCACCCCTCCACTTT	CSARPGSGDSPLHF
.	TRBJ1-1	TRBV7-8	.	TGTGCCAGCAGCTCAGCATTGGGGGGCGCGAGCACTGAAGCTTTCTTT	CASSSALGGASTEAFF
.	TRBJ2-3	TRBV5-1	TRBD1	TGCGCCAGCAGCGAGGGGGCGAAGACAGATACGCAGTATTTT	CASSEGAKTDTQYF
.	TRBJ2-7	TRBV29-1	TRBD1	TGCAGCGTTGGAGGCCCAGGGCAGGGGGCCGACGAGCAGTACTTC	CSVGGPGQGADEQYF
.	TRBJ2-7	TRBV2	.	TGTGCCAGCATAGCAGGGAGCCGCTCCTACGAGCAGTACTTC	CASIAGSRSYEQYF
many	TRBJ1-1	TRBV5-1	.	TGCGCCAGCAGCACAGGGTACACTGAAGCTTTCTTT	CASSTGYTEAFF
.	TRBJ2-1	TRBV29-1	TRBD2	TGTAGCGCATCCGATAGCGGGAGAGGGGGCAATGAGCAGTTCTTC	CSASDSGRGGNEQFF
.	TRBJ2-5	TRBV7-8	TRBD2	TGTGCCAGCAGCTTCACTAGCGGGGGGAACCAAGAGACCCAGTACTTC	CASSFTSGGNQETQYF
many	TRBJ2-2	TRBV25-1	.	TGTGCCAGCAGTGAATTCAAGAACACCGGGGAGCTGTTTTTT	CASSEFKNTGELFF
.	TRBJ2-7	TRBV28	TRBD1	TGTGCCAGCAGTTTGTTCACGGGACAGGGAGGCGAGCAGTACTTC	CASSLFTGQGGEQYF
many	TRBJ2-3	TRBV7-2	TRBD2	TGTGCCAGCAGCTTATTTTCAGCGGGAGAAGGCACAGATACGCAGTATTTT	CASSLFSAGEGTDTQYF
.	TRBJ2-1	TRBV2	.	TGTGCCAGCACGGCGGATGGGTCCTACAATGAGCAGTTCTTC	CASTADGSYNEQFF
few	TRBJ2-5	TRBV20-1	.	.	CSARVGGGSGVRRPYF
.	TRBJ1-1	TRBV24-1	.	TGTGCCACCAGTGGGGCACGACCCTCAGATGCAGGAGCTTTCTTT	CATSGARPSDAGAFF
few	TRBJ2-7	TRBV24-1	.	TGTGCCACCAGTGACCCGTCTAGTGGGCTTTTAGAGCAGTACTTC	CATSDPSSGLLEQYF
.	TRBJ2-7	TRBV7-8	.	TGTGCCAGCAGCTATGGTGGCGAGCAGTACTTC	CASSYGGEQYF
.	TRBJ1-2	TRBV19	.	TGTGCCAGTAGTATCGGTGTTGGGAGTGGGTATGGCTACACCTTC	CASSIGVGSGYGYTF
many	TRBJ2-1	TRBV7-9	TRBD2	TGTGCCAGCAGGACCGGGACTAGCGGGATCAATGAGCAGTTCTTC	CASRTGTSGINEQFF
many	TRBJ1-1	TRBV5-1	.	TGCGCCAGCAGCTTTATATCGGGTGAAACTGAAGCTTTCTTT	CASSFISGETEAFF
.	TRBJ2-3	TRBV20-1	.	TGCAGTGCTATGGGCGAACAGGGTTGGTCAGATACGCAGTATTTT	CSAMGEQGWSDTQYF
many	TRBJ2-7	TRBV7-3	.	TGTGCCAGCAGCTTAACCCCCACTACCTACGAGCAGTACTTC	CASSLTPTTYEQYF
many	TRBJ1-2	TRBV7-9	.	TGTGCCAGCAGCTTAAAGATTGGCTACACCTTC	CASSLKIGYTF
.	TRBJ2-7	TRBV5-1	TRBD2	TGCGCCAGCAGCCCCGGGACTAGCGGGAGCCACGAGCAGTACTTC	CASSPGTSGSHEQYF
few	TRBJ1-6	TRBV10-3	.	TGTGCCATCAGTGAGGTTAGGGGCGGTTCACCCCTCCACTTT	CAISEVRGGSPLHF
many	TRBJ1-2	TRBV5-1	.	TGCGCCAGCAGCTTGGATCATGGGGCGGGCTACACCTTC	CASSLDHGAGYTF
.	TRBJ1-1	TRBV28	TRBD1	TGTGCCAGCATCCGAGGGGGCGGGAACACTGAAGCTTTCTTT	CASIRGGGNTEAFF
.	TRBJ2-1	TRBV7-8	.	TGTGCCAGCAGCTTAGCCACCGATGAGCAGTTCTTC	CASSLATDEQFF
few	TRBJ2-5	TRBV11-2	TRBD2	TGTGCCAGCAGCTTATTTCTGGGGAGGACTAGCGGGAGGGGAGAGACCCAGTACTTC	CASSLFLGRTSGRGETQYF
many	TRBJ1-4	TRBV7-6	.	TGTGCCAGCAGCTTAGCGCTCGGCCACAATGAAAAACTGTTTTTT	CASSLALGHNEKLFF
.	TRBJ2-3	TRBV7-6	TRBD2	TGTGCCAGCAGCTTATTGGGACTAGCGGGTTCTAGCACAGATACGCAGTATTTT	CASSLLGLAGSSTDTQYF
many	TRBJ2-4	TRBV29-1	.	TGCAGCGGCTCTTTGTTTGACATTCAGTACTTC	CSGSLFDIQYF
.	TRBJ1-2	TRBV20-1	.	TGCAGTGCTAGCCACCCCTGGGACTATGGCTACACCTTC	CSASHPWDYGYTF
.	TRBJ1-6	TRBV19	.	TGTGCCAGTAGTATACGCCAGGGACGGGGTTCACCCCTCCACTTT	CASSIRQGRGSPLHF
many	TRBJ2-1	TRBV4-1	TRBD2	TGCGCCAGCAGCCAAATAGCGGGAGATCTCAATGAGCAGTTCTTC	CASSQIAGDLNEQFF
.	TRBJ2-1	TRBV5-6	TRBD2	TGTGCCAGCAGCTTCCTAAGCGGGACTGGCTACAATGAGCAGTTCTTC	CASSFLSGTGYNEQFF
few	TRBJ2-5	TRBV2	.	TGTGCCAGCAGTGGGACGGTAGGGGGAGAGACCCAGTACTTC	CASSGTVGGETQYF
many	TRBJ1-1	TRBV11-1	.	TGTGCCAGCAGCTTAGTTCCAGGTGACACTGAAGCTTTCTTT	CASSLVPGDTEAFF
.	TRBJ1-5	TRBV2	TRBD1	TGTGCCAGCAGTGCTACAGGGGATGGTAGGCAGCCCCAGCATTTT	CASSATGDGRQPQHF
.	TRBJ2-7	TRBV20-1	TRBD2	TGCAGTGCTAGAACTAGCGGGGGGGTCTACGAGCAGTACTTC	CSARTSGGVYEQYF
.	TRBJ1-2	TRBV11-1	TRBD1	TGTGCCAGCAGCTCCCAGAAAACAGGGGGTGGGGACTATGGCTACACCTTC	CASSSQKTGGGDYGYTF
.	TRBJ1-5	TRBV7-6	.	TGTGCCAGCAGCTTAGAAGGCACGGATCAGCCCCAGCATTTT	CASSLEGTDQPQHF
many	TRBJ2-7	TRBV20-1	TRBD2	TGCAGTGCTAGGTGGGGCGGGGGAGCCTACGAGCAGTACTTC	CSARWGGGAYEQYF